The 26 T cell receptor beta chains below were found in one sample sequenced in a study of blood T cell repertoires in COVID-19. The method was immunoSEQ multiplex PCR; TCRdb's version includes in-frame clones alone and lacks a portion of them. The table lists 80,000 or so clones, approximately 84% of them singletons. The sequencing sample was made of peripheral blood. Source of these receptors: a man aged 60 to 69 with COVID-19, enrolled during active disease.

V gene TRBV6-6 combines with J gene TRBJ1-1, with D maybe TRBD1 (6 bases). CDR3 length: 13 amino acids. Deletions cut 7 bases from V and 5 bases from J, with 14 bases between. The germline V gene encodes CDR1 MNHNY and CDR2 SVGAGI (reference sequence). In nucleotides, the CDR3 is TGTGCCAGCACCCAGGGAGGGGGTACTGAAGCTTTCTTT. Translation: CASTQGGGTEAFF.

CDR3 sequence reads: CASSLISGENSPLHF. The CDR3 DNA follows: TGTGCCAGCAGCTTAATCTCCGGAGAGAATTCACCCCTCCACTTT. The chain combines TRBV7-6 with TRBJ1-6; D not resolved. Germline CDR1 and CDR2: SGHVS and FNYEAQ. The CDR3 consists of 15 residues. V was shortened by 2 bases and J by 7 bases, with 12 bases between the two germline ends.

This chain uses TRBV10-2 with TRBJ1-1; 8 positions match TRBD1. Trimming took 7 bases from V and 1 from J; bases not matched to a gene: 5. Germline loops: CDR1 WSHSY, CDR2 SAAADI. This CDR3 spans 14 amino acids. CDR3 sequence reads: CASTTGGRNTEAFF. The CDR3 DNA is TGCGCCAGCACCACAGGGGGAAGGAACACTGAAGCTTTCTTT.

The chain has TRBV6-6 and TRBJ1-2; D uncertain. CDR1 MNHNY and CDR2 SVGAGI come from the germline V gene (reference sequence). The V gene lost 5 bases and the J gene lost 7 bases, with 14 bases spanning the gap. The CDR3 loop spans 13 amino acids. The CDR3 bases are TGTGCCAGCAGTACGGGGTCGGAAGCTGGCTACACCTTC. This translates into CASSTGSEAGYTF.

This rearrangement joins TRBV3-1 (or the pseudogene TRBV3-2) to TRBJ1-3; TRBD1 agrees at 8 bases. The CDR3 runs to 14 residues. With 10 bases clipped from V and 0 bases from J, the junction kept 5 bases outside the gene matches. The germline gives CDR1 LGHDT, CDR2 YNNKEL (reference sequence). In DNA, the CDR3 is TGTGCCACCGGGACAGGTAACTCTGGAAACACCATATATTTT. Protein: CATGTGNSGNTIYF.

The chain has TRBV3-1 (or the pseudogene TRBV3-2) and TRBJ2-7; 7 nucleotides line up with TRBD2. CDR3 size: 15 residues. CDR1 LGHDT and CDR2 YNNKEL come from the germline V gene (reference sequence). The V gene end was trimmed by 1 base and the J gene end by 4 bases; junction bases not matched to a gene: 7. For the CDR3, the DNA is TGTGCCAGCAGCCAAGTAGCAGCGGGACGTTACGAGCAGTACTTC. Its translation: CASSQVAAGRYEQYF.

V and J are TRBV14 and TRBJ1-2; a weak D match, TRBD1 (5 bases). This CDR3 contains 13 residues. V was cut by 1 base and J by 4 bases, with 7 bases left in between. Germline CDR1 is SGHDN and CDR2 is FVKESK. CDR3 amino acids: CASSQGQTYGYTF. In DNA, the CDR3 is TGTGCCAGCAGCCAAGGACAGACCTATGGCTACACCTTC.

The V and J genes are TRBV2 and TRBJ2-7; TRBD1 is a possible D gene (7 bases). This CDR3 has 14 amino acids. Germline lookup yields CDR1 SNHLY and CDR2 FYNNEI. The V end was cut by 4 bases, the J end by 2 bases, with 12 bases between. CDR3 coding DNA: TGTGCCAGCAGTGGGGACAGCGGGCCCTACGAGCAGTACTTC. Translated, it gives CASSGDSGPYEQYF.

This sequence joins TRBV19 and TRBJ2-1, with 9 bases matching TRBD2. The V and J ends lost 6 bases and 2 bases, in that order; junction bases with no gene match: 11. The V gene's germline CDR1 is LNHDA and CDR2 SQIVND (reference sequence). This CDR3 has 17 amino acids. Here the CDR3 DNA reads TGTGCCAGTAGAGGGATTCTGGCGGGAGGGCCCTACAATGAGCAGTTCTTC. It yields the protein CASRGILAGGPYNEQFF.

This chain connects TRBV9 to TRBJ2-6; a weak D match, TRBD2 (5 bases). V was cut by 0 bases and J by 2 bases, with 6 bases left in between. The CDR3 covers 15 residues. The germline V gene encodes CDR1 SGDLS and CDR2 YYNGEE. CDR3 DNA sequence: TGTGCCAGCAGCGTAGGAGGGACTGGGGCCAACGTCCTGACTTTC. This codes for CASSVGGTGANVLTF.

The count of this clone is one. This chain connects TRBV6-5 to TRBJ1-4, with 9 bases lining up with TRBD1. Trimming cost V 5 bases and J 8 bases; bases outside gene matches: 9. The germline V gene encodes CDR1 MNHEY and CDR2 SVGAGI. The CDR3 loop spans 15 amino acids. DNA for the CDR3: TGTGCCAGCAGTCTGCGGGACAGGGAAAGAGAAAAACTGTTTTTT. It specifies CASSLRDREREKLFF.

V usage is TRBV19 and J usage is TRBJ1-1; TRBD1 is a possible D gene (5 bases). Germline assignment: CDR1 LNHDA and CDR2 SQIVND (reference sequence). V lost 7 bases to trimming and J lost 3 bases, with 12 bases between them. This CDR3 spans 13 amino acids. The CDR3 nucleotides are TGTGCCAGTAAGCCAGGGATTTACACTGAAGCTTTCTTT. This gives the protein CASKPGIYTEAFF.

This sequence joins TRBV11-1 and TRBJ2-3; possible D gene TRBD1, 6 bases. Trimming stripped 5 bases from V and 4 bases from J, with 13 bases between. This CDR3 has 14 residues. Germline CDR1 reads SGHAT; CDR2 reads FQDESV (reference sequence). The CDR3 DNA is TGTGCCAGCAGCCTAAGGGACACCTCAGATACGCAGTATTTT. Residues: CASSLRDTSDTQYF.

The V call is TRBV9, the J call TRBJ2-5; 7 bases align to TRBD2. In germline, CDR1 is SGDLS, CDR2 YYNGEE. The junction had 7 bases not matched to a gene; V was cut back by 0 bases and J by 2 bases. The CDR3 has 16 residues. In DNA, the CDR3 is TGTGCCAGCAGCGTAGGGAACAGCGGGACTCAAGAGACCCAGTACTTC. Translation gives CASSVGNSGTQETQYF. The variable domain in full, completed from reference TRBV9 and TRBJ2-5, reads DSGVTQTPKHLITATGQRVTLRCSPRSGDLSVYWYQQSLDQGLQFLIQYYNGEERAKGNILERFSAQQFPDLHSELNLSSLELGDSALYFCASSVGNSGTQETQYFGPGTRLLVL.

The rearrangement joins TRBV7-6 to TRBJ2-5, with a possible D match to TRBD2 (5 bases). The V end was cut by 5 bases, the J end by 2 bases, with 12 bases between. The CDR3 has 14 residues. Germline V lookup: CDR1 SGHVS, CDR2 FNYEAQ. In DNA form, the CDR3 reads TGTGCCAGCAGCCGGACTTACGCTCAAGAGACCCAGTACTTC. Amino acids: CASSRTYAQETQYF.

The rearrangement joins TRBV15 to TRBJ1-4; 10 nucleotides line up with TRBD1. V lost 0 bases to trimming and J lost 7 bases; unmatched junction nucleotides: 5. Germline CDR1 reads LNHNV; CDR2 reads YYDKDF (reference sequence). The CDR3 has 16 residues. The CDR3 here is CATSRDGTGAFEKLFF. The CDR3, as DNA: TGTGCCACCAGCAGAGATGGGACAGGGGCTTTTGAAAAACTGTTTTTT.

The chain employs TRBV4-2 and TRBJ1-2; 7 nucleotides line up with TRBD1. CDR3 length: 14 residues. The germline gives CDR1 LGHNA, CDR2 YNFKEQ. V shed 0 bases, J shed 5 bases, and the junction held 3 bases outside the gene matches. CDR3 protein: CASSQEGQTYGYTF. CDR3 coding DNA: TGTGCCAGCAGCCAAGAGGGACAGACTTATGGCTACACCTTC.

The J gene is TRBJ1-4, the V gene TRBV3-1 (or the pseudogene TRBV3-2); 7 nucleotides align to TRBD1. V trimming: 4 bases; J trimming: 3 bases; junction bases outside the gene matches: 2. Looked up from germline, CDR1 is LGHDT and CDR2 is YNNKEL (reference sequence). The CDR3 sequence is 14 residues long. CDR3 region: CASSPGTANEKLFF. The DNA of the CDR3 is TGTGCCAGCAGCCCTGGGACAGCTAATGAAAAACTGTTTTTT.

In this sample, this clone turned up a few times. This chain uses TRBV5-6 with TRBJ1-3; tentative D call: TRBD1 (5 bases). Trimming removed 0 bases from V and 2 bases from J, with 12 bases in between. The CDR3 spans 16 residues. Looked up from germline, CDR1 is SGHDT and CDR2 is YYEEEE. The CDR3 sequence: CASSLVPGGAGNTIYF. Written as DNA, the CDR3 is TGTGCCAGCAGCTTGGTTCCGGGGGGAGCTGGAAACACCATATATTTT.

The chain joins TRBV2 to TRBJ1-5, with TRBD1 matching 12 bases. The germline gives CDR1 SNHLY, CDR2 FYNNEI. V gave up 6 bases and J gave up 6 bases; unmatched junction bases: 9. The CDR3 has 16 residues. The DNA of the CDR3 is TGTGCCAGCAGCCCGGGACAGGGGGCGTGGGCTCAGCCCCAGCATTTT. It codes for CASSPGQGAWAQPQHF.

CDR3: CAWAVQIGEQFF. The CDR3, as DNA: TGTGCCTGGGCCGTCCAGATTGGTGAGCAGTTCTTC. J is TRBJ2-1 and V is TRBV30; D uncertain. The V end lost 5 bases, the J end lost 9 bases, and 14 bases lay between the germline ends. CDR1 is GTSNPN and CDR2 is SVGIG in the germline V gene (reference sequence). This CDR3 has 12 residues.

The chain joins TRBV29-1 to TRBJ2-1; maybe TRBD1 (5 bases). V dropped 3 bases and J dropped 4 bases, with 16 bases sitting between them. In germline, CDR1 is SQVTM, CDR2 ANQGSEA. The CDR3 is 15 amino acids. The CDR3 DNA follows: TGCAGCGTTGATTGGGCAGGGTCGGTTTACAATGAGCAGTTCTTC. Translated, it gives CSVDWAGSVYNEQFF.

The rearrangement uses TRBV6-5 and TRBJ2-7, with 11 nucleotides matching TRBD1. The CDR3 loop spans 15 amino acids. CDR1 and CDR2 from the germline V gene are MNHEY and SVGAGI. J lost 6 bases, V lost 4 bases, and 8 bases had no gene match. The CDR3 loop reads CASSSPGQGVLEQYF. For the CDR3, the DNA is TGTGCCAGCAGTTCCCCGGGACAGGGGGTGCTCGAGCAGTACTTC.

The chain uses TRBV19 and TRBJ2-3, with 10 bases lining up with TRBD2. CDR1 is LNHDA, CDR2 SQIVND, per germline (reference sequence). This CDR3 spans 19 amino acids. V trimming: 0 bases; J trimming: 5 bases; junction bases outside the gene matches: 14. This chain's CDR3 is CASSIDITGALAGEDTQYF. The CDR3 coding sequence is TGTGCCAGTAGTATAGATATTACGGGAGCGCTAGCGGGAGAAGATACGCAGTATTTT.

This rearrangement joins TRBV7-3 to TRBJ2-1, with TRBD2 matching over 9 bases. V lost 6 bases and J lost 6; bases outside the gene matches: 9. This CDR3 is built from 15 residues. Per the germline V gene, CDR1 is SGHTA and CDR2 is FQGTGA. The CDR3 nucleotides read TGTGCCAGCAGGCAGGAAGCGGGGGGAATCAATGAGCAGTTCTTC. It encodes CASRQEAGGINEQFF.

The chain has TRBV7-3 and TRBJ2-1; TRBD2 matches at 14 bases. Germline-derived CDR1 and CDR2 are SGHTA and FQGTGA. The CDR3 has 16 amino acids. The V gene end was trimmed by 1 base and the J gene end by 8 bases; junction bases not matched to a gene: 4. CDR3 protein: CASSLMGLAGVYEQFF. CDR3 nucleotides: TGTGCCAGCAGCTTAATGGGACTAGCGGGAGTATATGAGCAGTTCTTC.